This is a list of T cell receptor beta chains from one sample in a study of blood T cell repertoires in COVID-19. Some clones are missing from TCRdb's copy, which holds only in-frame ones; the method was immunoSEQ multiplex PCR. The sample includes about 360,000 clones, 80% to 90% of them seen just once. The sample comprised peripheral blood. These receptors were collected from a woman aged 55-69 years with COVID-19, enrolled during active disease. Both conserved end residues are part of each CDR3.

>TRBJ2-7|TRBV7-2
CASSGGGGDEQYF
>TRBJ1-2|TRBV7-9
CASSLNAYGYTF
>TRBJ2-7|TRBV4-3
CASSQDLAGFSLGEQYF
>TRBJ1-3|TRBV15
CATSRDRVGNTIYF
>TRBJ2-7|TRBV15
CATSRDPGTSGYEQYF
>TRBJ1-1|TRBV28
CASSLQNTEAFF
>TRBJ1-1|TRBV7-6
CASSLPGANTEAFF
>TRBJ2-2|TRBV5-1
CASSLKGQTNTGELFF
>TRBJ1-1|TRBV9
CASSVGAGDGTEAFF
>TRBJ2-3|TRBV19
CATSPQGGGTDTQYF
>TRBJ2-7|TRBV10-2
CASSDVYEQYF
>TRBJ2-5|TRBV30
CGTGGETQYF
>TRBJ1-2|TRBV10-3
CAISAGGYGYTF
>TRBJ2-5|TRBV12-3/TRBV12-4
CASSGSSQETQYF
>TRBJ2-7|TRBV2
CASSEARGWEQYF
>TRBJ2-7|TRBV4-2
CASSQEGGGNPYEQYF
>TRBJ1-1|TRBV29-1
CSGIRQGRTEAFF
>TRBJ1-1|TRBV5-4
CASSSAQAGNTEAFF
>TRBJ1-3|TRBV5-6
CASSSLDRPSGNTIYF
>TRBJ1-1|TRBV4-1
CASSHYPRGLTEAFF
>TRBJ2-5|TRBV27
CASSKDRGLEETQYF
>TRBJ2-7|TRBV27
CASSLSLPGTGYEQYF
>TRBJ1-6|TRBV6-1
CASSEKQGAYSPLHF
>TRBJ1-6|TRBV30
CAWSKGQGSSVFDSPLHF
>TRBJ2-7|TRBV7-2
CASTLGQGNYEQYF
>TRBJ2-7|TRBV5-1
CASSLASRGDEQYF
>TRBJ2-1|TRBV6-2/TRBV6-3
CASSYSLSRGRPLGEQFF
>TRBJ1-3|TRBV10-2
CASSHLTGGSGNTIYF
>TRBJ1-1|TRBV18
CASSPPGTGANTEAFF
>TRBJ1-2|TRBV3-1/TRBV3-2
CASSQAYQGGKTF
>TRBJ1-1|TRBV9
CASSVTAGVGNTEAFF
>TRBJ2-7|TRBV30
CATYRAGEQYF
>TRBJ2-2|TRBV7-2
CASSPRTSGGAGLFF
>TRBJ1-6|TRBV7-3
CASSLIGTANSPLHF